This T cell receptor beta chain was sequenced for a study of cytomegalovirus exposure and HLA in healthy donors. The primer mix had 60 Vbeta and 13 Jbeta primers. Authors' processing steps: Unique TCR beta chains numbered around 80 million in a later analysis, with roughly 10 million shared. Here immunoSEQ multiplex PCR was the method, and the copy in TCRdb shows in-frame clones only, minus some. V, J and clone size derive from that table, while D and trimming were established from the DNA sequence. The table has 250,000 to 350,000 clones, 86% seen once; the top ten hold 4%. The CDR3 consists of 14 residues. Trimming removed 3 bases from V and 6 bases from J; junction bases left unmatched: 6. CDR1 and CDR2 (germline): KGHSH, LQKENI.

Input material: PBMCs. The clonotype comes from a man aged 40-49 years in good health and CMV-seropositive. The V call is TRBV18, the J call TRBJ2-7, with 9 bases that match TRBD1. CDR3 DNA: TGTGCCAGCTCACCGGGGACAGGGCGGCTCGAGCAGTACTTC. Translation gives CASSPGTGRLEQYF.